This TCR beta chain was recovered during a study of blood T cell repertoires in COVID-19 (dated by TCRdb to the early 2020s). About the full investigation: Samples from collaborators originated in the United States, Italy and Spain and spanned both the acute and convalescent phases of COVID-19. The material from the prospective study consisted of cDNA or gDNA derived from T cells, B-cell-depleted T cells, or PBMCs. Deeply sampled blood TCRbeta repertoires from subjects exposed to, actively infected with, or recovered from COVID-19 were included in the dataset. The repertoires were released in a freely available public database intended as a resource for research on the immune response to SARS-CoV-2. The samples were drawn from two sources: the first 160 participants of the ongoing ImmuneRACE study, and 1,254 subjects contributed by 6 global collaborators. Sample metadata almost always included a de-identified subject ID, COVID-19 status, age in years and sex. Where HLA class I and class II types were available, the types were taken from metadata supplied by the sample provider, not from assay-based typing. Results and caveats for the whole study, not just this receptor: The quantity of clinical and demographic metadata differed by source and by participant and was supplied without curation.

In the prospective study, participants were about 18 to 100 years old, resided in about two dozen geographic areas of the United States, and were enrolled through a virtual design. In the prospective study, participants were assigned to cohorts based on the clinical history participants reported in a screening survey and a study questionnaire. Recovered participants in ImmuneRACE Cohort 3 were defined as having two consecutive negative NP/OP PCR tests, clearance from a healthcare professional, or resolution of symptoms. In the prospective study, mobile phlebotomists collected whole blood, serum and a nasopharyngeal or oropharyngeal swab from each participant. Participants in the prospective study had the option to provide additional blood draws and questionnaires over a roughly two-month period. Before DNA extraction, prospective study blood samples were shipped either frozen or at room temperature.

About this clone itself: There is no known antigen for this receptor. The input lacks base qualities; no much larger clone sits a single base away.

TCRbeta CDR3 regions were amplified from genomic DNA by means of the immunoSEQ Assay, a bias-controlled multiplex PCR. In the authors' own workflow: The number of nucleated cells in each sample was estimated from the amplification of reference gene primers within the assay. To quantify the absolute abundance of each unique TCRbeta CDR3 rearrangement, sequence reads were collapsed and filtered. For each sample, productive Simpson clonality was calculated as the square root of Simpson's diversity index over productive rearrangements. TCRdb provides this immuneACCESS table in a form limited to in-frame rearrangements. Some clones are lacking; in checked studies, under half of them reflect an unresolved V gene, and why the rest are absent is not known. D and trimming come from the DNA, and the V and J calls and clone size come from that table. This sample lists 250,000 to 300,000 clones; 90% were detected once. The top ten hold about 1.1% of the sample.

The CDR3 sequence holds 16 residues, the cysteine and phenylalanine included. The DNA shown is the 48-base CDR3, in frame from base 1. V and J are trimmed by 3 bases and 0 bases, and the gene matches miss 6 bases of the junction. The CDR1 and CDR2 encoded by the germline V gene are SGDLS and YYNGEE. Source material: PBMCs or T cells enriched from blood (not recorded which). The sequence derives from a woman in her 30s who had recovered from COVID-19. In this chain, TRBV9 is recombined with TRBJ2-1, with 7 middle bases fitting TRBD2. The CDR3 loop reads CASSALAASSYNEQFF. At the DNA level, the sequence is TGTGCCAGCAGCGCCCTAGCGGCCTCCTCCTACAATGAGCAGTTCTTC.